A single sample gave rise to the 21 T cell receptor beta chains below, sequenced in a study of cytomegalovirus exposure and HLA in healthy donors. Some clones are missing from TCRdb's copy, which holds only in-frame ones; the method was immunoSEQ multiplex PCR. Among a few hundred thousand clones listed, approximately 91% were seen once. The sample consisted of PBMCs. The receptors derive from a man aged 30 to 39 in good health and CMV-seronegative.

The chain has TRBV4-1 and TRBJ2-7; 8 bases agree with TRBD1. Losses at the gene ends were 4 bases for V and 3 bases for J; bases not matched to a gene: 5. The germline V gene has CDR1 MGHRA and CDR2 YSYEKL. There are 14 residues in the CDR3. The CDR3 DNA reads TGCGCCAGCAGCCTTACGGACAGGGACTACGAGCAGTACTTC. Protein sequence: CASSLTDRDYEQYF.

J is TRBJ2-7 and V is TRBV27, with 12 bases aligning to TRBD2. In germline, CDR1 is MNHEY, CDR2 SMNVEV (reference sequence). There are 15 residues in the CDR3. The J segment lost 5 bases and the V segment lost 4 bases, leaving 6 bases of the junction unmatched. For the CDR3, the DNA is TGTGCCAGCAGTTCCCGACTAGCGGGGGCCGACGAGCAGTACTTC. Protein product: CASSSRLAGADEQYF.

CDR3 loop: CASSRDRGSETQYF. The CDR3 DNA follows: TGTGCCAGCTCAAGAGACAGGGGGTCGGAGACCCAGTACTTC. The genes are TRBV18 and TRBJ2-5, with TRBD1 identical over 9 bases. The CDR3 runs to 14 residues. Per the germline V gene, CDR1 is KGHSH and CDR2 is LQKENI. V shed 5 bases, J shed 5 bases, and the junction held 6 bases outside the gene matches.

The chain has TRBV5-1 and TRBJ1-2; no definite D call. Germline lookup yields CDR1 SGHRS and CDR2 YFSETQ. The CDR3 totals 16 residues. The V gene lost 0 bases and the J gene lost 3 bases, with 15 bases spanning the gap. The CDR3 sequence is CASSLAEGNQDYGYTF. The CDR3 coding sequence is TGCGCCAGCAGCTTGGCCGAAGGTAACCAGGACTATGGCTACACCTTC.

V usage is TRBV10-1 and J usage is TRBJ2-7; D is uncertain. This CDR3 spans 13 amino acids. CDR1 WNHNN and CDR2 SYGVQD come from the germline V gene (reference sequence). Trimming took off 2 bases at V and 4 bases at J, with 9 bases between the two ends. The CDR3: CASSEGSKYEQYF. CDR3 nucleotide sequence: TGCGCCAGCAGTGAGGGCAGTAAATACGAGCAGTACTTC.

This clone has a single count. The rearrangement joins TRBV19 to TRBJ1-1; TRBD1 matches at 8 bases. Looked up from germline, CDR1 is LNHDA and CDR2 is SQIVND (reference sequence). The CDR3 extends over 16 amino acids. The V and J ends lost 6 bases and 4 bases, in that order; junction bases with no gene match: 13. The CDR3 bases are TGTGCCAGTAGCCCCGATAGACAGGGGTTAATCACTGAAGCTTTCTTT. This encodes CASSPDRQGLITEAFF. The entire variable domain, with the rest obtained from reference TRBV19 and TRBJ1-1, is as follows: DGGITQSPKYLFRKEGQNVTLSCEQNLNHDAMYWYRQDPGQGLRLIYYSQIVNDFQKGDIAEGYSVSREKKESFPLTVTSAQKNPTAFYLCASSPDRQGLITEAFFGQGTRLTVV.

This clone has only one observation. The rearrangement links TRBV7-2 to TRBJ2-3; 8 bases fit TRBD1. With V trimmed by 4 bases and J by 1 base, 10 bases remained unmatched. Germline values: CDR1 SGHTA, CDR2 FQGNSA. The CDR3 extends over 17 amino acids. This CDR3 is CASSSSPQGAGTDTQYF. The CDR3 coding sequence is TGTGCCAGCAGCTCCTCTCCTCAGGGGGCAGGCACAGATACGCAGTATTTT.

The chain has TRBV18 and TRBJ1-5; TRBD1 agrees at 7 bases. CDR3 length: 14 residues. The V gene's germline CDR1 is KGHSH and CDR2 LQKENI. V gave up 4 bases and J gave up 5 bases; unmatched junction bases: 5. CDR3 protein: CASSLQGVYQPQHF. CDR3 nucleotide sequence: TGTGCCAGCTCACTCCAGGGGGTATATCAGCCCCAGCATTTT.

The CDR3 DNA reads as TGTGCCAGCAGCTCCTCCGGGACTACGAATGAGCAGTTCTTC. Its protein product is CASSSSGTTNEQFF. This rearrangement joins TRBV7-9 to TRBJ2-1; 7 positions agree with TRBD2. The V and J ends lost 4 bases and 7 bases, in that order; junction bases with no gene match: 7. Germline-derived CDR1 and CDR2 are SEHNR and FQNEAQ (reference sequence). CDR3 size: 14 residues.

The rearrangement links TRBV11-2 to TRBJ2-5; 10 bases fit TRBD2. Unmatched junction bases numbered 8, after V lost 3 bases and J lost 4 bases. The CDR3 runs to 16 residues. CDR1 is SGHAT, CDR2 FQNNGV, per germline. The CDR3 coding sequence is TGTGCCAGCAGCTTTGGTAGCGGGAGGCGGGGAGAGACCCAGTACTTC. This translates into CASSFGSGRRGETQYF.

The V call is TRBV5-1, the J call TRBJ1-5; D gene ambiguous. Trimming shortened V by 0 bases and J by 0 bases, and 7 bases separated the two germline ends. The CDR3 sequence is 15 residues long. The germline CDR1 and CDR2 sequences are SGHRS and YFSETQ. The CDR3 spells CASSLAGYSNQPQHF. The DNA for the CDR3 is TGCGCCAGCAGCTTGGCAGGTTATAGCAATCAGCCCCAGCATTTT.

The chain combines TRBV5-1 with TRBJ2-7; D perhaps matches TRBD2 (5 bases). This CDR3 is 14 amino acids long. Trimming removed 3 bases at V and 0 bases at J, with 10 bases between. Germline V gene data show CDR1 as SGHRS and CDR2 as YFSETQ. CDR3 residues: CASSSREISYEQYF. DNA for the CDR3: TGCGCCAGCAGCTCACGGGAAATCTCCTACGAGCAGTACTTC.

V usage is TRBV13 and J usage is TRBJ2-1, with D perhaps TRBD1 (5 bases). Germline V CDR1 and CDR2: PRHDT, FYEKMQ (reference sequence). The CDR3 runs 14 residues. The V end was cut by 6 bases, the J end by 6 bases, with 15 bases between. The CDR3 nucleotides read TGTGCCAGCAGAGAGCAGGGTTCGGGCAATGAGCAGTTCTTC. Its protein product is CASREQGSGNEQFF. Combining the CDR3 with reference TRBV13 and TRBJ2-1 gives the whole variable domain AAGVIQSPRHLIKEKRETATLKCYPIPRHDTVYWYQQGPGQDPQFLISFYEKMQSDKGSIPDRFSAQQFSDYHSELNMSSLELGDSALYFCASREQGSGNEQFFGPGTRLTVL.

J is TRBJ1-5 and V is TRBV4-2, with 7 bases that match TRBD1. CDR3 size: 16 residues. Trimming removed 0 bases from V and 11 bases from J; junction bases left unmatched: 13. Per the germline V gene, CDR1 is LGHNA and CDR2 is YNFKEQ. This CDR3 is CASSQDWDSLSWAQHF. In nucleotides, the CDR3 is TGTGCCAGCAGCCAAGATTGGGACAGCTTGTCATGGGCCCAGCATTTT.

CDR3: CASSESFGTGAAEQYF. The DNA for the CDR3 is TGCGCCAGCAGTGAGTCCTTTGGGACAGGGGCCGCCGAGCAGTACTTC. This chain links TRBV10-1 with TRBJ2-7, with 10 bases that match TRBD1. J lost 6 bases, V lost 0 bases, and 8 bases had no gene match. CDR3 size: 16 residues. CDR1 is WNHNN, CDR2 SYGVQD, per germline (reference sequence).

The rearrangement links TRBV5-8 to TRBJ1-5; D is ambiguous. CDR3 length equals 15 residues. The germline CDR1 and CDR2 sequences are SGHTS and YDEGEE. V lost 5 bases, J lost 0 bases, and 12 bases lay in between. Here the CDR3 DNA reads TGTGCCAGCAGAAGATACGGGAATAGCAATCAGCCCCAGCATTTT. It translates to CASRRYGNSNQPQHF.

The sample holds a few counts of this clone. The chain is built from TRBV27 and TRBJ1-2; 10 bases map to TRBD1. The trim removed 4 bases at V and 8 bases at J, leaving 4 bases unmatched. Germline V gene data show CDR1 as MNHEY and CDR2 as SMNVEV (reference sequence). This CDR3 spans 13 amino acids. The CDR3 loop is CASSSGTGVGYTF. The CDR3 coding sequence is TGTGCCAGCAGTTCCGGGACAGGGGTGGGCTACACCTTC.

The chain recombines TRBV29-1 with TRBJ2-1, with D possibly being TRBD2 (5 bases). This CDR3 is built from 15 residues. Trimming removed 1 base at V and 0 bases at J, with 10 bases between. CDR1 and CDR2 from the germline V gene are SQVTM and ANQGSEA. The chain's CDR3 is CSVEGRASSYNEQFF. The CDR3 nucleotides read TGCAGCGTTGAAGGGCGGGCGAGCTCCTACAATGAGCAGTTCTTC.

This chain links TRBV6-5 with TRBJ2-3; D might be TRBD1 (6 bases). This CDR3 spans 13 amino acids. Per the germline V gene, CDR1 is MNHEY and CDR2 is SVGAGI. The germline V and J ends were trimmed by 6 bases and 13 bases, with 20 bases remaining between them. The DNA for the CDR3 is TGTGCCAGCAGCGAACGGGACAAGTATTTTAAGTATTTT. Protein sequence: CASSERDKYFKYF.

CDR3: CASSPRLAGPQETQYF. Here the CDR3 DNA reads TGTGCCAGCTCACCGAGACTAGCGGGACCGCAAGAGACCCAGTACTTC. V is TRBV18 and J is TRBJ2-5, with 11 bases matching TRBD2. The germline V gene encodes CDR1 KGHSH and CDR2 LQKENI. The CDR3 contains 16 residues. V was pared by 3 bases and J by 2 bases, with 5 bases of the junction left unmatched.

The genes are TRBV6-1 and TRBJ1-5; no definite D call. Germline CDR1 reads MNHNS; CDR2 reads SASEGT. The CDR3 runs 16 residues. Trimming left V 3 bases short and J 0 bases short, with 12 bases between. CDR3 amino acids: CASSDASRGSNQPQHF. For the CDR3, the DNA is TGTGCCAGCAGTGATGCCTCGCGGGGTAGCAATCAGCCCCAGCATTTT.